Listed here are 10 T cell receptor beta chains from one sample, sequenced in a study of cytomegalovirus exposure and HLA in healthy donors. PCR amplification relied on 60 Vbeta primers (plus 13 Jbeta primers). Using immunoSEQ multiplex PCR, the repertoire was profiled, and TCRdb retains in-frame clones only, with some absent. The table includes about 300,000 clones, about nine tenths detected once. The specimen was PBMCs. These receptors came from a man aged 35 to 55 in good health and CMV-seropositive.

J is TRBJ2-1 and V is TRBV7-9; D possibly corresponds to TRBD1 (6 bases). Trimming took 6 bases from V and 8 from J, leaving 20 bases between them. The CDR3 is 15 residues long. Germline CDR1 SEHNR, CDR2 FQNEAQ (reference sequence). The CDR3 protein is CASSSRDIDGHEQFF. For the CDR3, the DNA is TGTGCCAGCAGTTCCCGGGACATAGACGGCCATGAGCAGTTCTTC. The whole variable domain, remainder taken from reference TRBV7-9 and TRBJ2-1, is DTGVSQNPRHKITKRGQNVTFRCDPISEHNRLYWYRQTLGQGPEFLTYFQNEAQLEKSRLLSDRFSAERPKGSFSTLEIQRTEQGDSAMYLCASSSRDIDGHEQFFGPGTRLTVL.

This clone has just a few counts. V gene TRBV27 combines with J gene TRBJ1-2; D gene uncertain. Trimming shortened V by 5 bases and J by 4 bases, and 20 bases separated the two germline ends. The CDR3 has 16 amino acids. Looked up from germline, CDR1 is MNHEY and CDR2 is SMNVEV (reference sequence). The DNA of the CDR3 is TGTGCCAGCAGTCCAATAACCGGGAGGGATCGCTATGGCTACACCTTC. Protein sequence: CASSPITGRDRYGYTF.

A word on this clone: One end of the junction is discordant with germline, which a read error may explain. This sequence joins TRBV7-9 and TRBJ1-1; D gene unclear. The V gene's germline CDR1 is SEHNR and CDR2 FQNEAQ (reference sequence). This CDR3 spans 13 amino acids. CDR3 DNA: TGTGCCAGCAGGCGGGATCTGAACATTGAAGCTTTCTTT. Protein product: CASRRDLNIEAFF.

The gene calls are TRBV25-1 and TRBJ1-6; D gene ambiguous. V lost 6 bases, J lost 7 bases, and 16 bases lay in between. The CDR3 covers 15 residues. The germline gives CDR1 MGHDK, CDR2 SYGVNS. CDR3 residues: CASRRPDGANSPLHF. For the CDR3, the DNA is TGTGCCAGCAGGAGGCCCGACGGTGCAAATTCACCCCTCCACTTT.

CDR3 loop: CASSFHGLAGGAYEQYF. The CDR3 DNA is TGTGCCAGCAGTTTCCACGGACTAGCGGGAGGCGCCTACGAGCAGTACTTC. This sequence joins TRBV27 and TRBJ2-7; 14 bases match TRBD2. Losses at the gene ends were 3 bases for V and 2 bases for J; bases not matched to a gene: 6. The germline V gene has CDR1 MNHEY and CDR2 SMNVEV (reference sequence). The CDR3 runs 17 residues.

Points on this clone: The sample holds other DNA sequences that translate to the same CDR3. The chain uses TRBV4-1 and TRBJ2-7; 7 bases align to TRBD1. V shed 0 bases and J 1 base; nucleotides not matched to a gene: 3. CDR1 is MGHRA and CDR2 is YSYEKL in the germline V gene. There are 15 residues in the CDR3. CDR3 protein: CASSQDRTGSYEQYF. The DNA for the CDR3 is TGCGCCAGCAGCCAAGATAGGACAGGATCCTACGAGCAGTACTTC.

V usage is TRBV27 and J usage is TRBJ2-3; TRBD1 aligns across 9 bases. The CDR3 spans 17 residues. The trim removed 0 bases at V and 0 bases at J, leaving 4 bases unmatched. Germline V gene data show CDR1 as MNHEY and CDR2 as SMNVEV (reference sequence). CDR3: CASSLSSGQGSTDTQYF. The CDR3 DNA reads TGTGCCAGCAGTTTATCCTCAGGACAGGGGAGCACAGATACGCAGTATTTT.

V usage is TRBV19 and J usage is TRBJ2-7; D uncertain. With 1 base removed from V and 0 bases from J, the gap between germline ends came to 7 bases. The CDR3 extends over 14 amino acids. CDR1 LNHDA and CDR2 SQIVND come from the germline V gene (reference sequence). CDR3 sequence reads: CASSIAPTSYEQYF. The CDR3 DNA reads TGTGCCAGTAGTATAGCCCCTACCTCCTACGAGCAGTACTTC.

V is TRBV27 and J is TRBJ1-2, with 8 nucleotides matching TRBD1. V was pared by 5 bases and J by 3 bases, with 8 bases of the junction left unmatched. This CDR3 has 15 amino acids. CDR1 is MNHEY and CDR2 is SMNVEV in the germline V gene (reference sequence). The DNA for the CDR3 is TGTGCCAGCAGTGCAGGACAGGGAGGGTACTATGGCTACACCTTC. Amino acid sequence: CASSAGQGGYYGYTF.

The V gene is TRBV27, the J gene TRBJ2-7, with 10 positions matching TRBD1. The germline V gene has CDR1 MNHEY and CDR2 SMNVEV (reference sequence). V was clipped by 1 base and J by 7 bases; unmatched bases: 4. CDR3 size: 14 residues. The CDR3 protein is CASSLWTGGREQYF. The CDR3, as DNA: TGTGCCAGCAGTTTATGGACAGGGGGGAGGGAGCAGTACTTC.